What follows are 8 T cell receptor beta chains derived from one specimen sequenced in a study of T cell repertoires in cytomegalovirus infection. Antigen specificity for these receptors is unknown. TCRdb reanalysed the reads using MiXCR and keeps one entry per CDR3 protein. The sample includes 650,000 to 900,000 distinct CDR3 sequences, about 33% seen only once; the top ten take roughly 12%. The input for sequencing was cultured CD8+ T cells from PBMCs, taken from culture after CMV antigen stimulation. The origin of the receptors is a human donor in good health (CMV status not recorded). Some clones in this sample may be carry-over from other donors' samples.

This clonotype was observed a handful of times. The rearrangement joins TRBV6-1 to TRBJ2-7; 7 bases agree with TRBD1. The germline gives CDR1 MNHNS, CDR2 SASEGT. V dropped 0 bases and J dropped 6; count of bases not matched to a gene: 2. The CDR3 loop spans 13 amino acids. The DNA for the CDR3 is TGTGCCAGCAGTGAAGCTGACAGGGCCGAGCAGTACGTC. As protein: CASSEADRAEQYV.

The chain combines TRBV19 with TRBJ1-1; 7 positions match TRBD1. Germline V gene lookup returns CDR1 LNHDA and CDR2 SQIVND (reference sequence). The V gene end was trimmed by 7 bases and the J gene end by 7 bases; junction bases not matched to a gene: 9. CDR3 length: 13 residues. The CDR3 protein is CASTPTGYLEAFF. In DNA, the CDR3 is TGTGCCAGTACTCCGACAGGGTATCTTGAAGCTTTCTTT.

The chain couples TRBV9 to TRBJ2-3; TRBD2 matches 9 bases. The CDR3 extends over 16 amino acids. The V gene's germline CDR1 is SGDLS and CDR2 YYNGEE. V lost 0 bases and J lost 3; bases outside the gene matches: 5. Here the CDR3 reads CASSVGRGGWTDTQYF. The CDR3, as DNA: TGTGCCAGCAGCGTAGGGCGGGGGGGTTGGACAGATACGCAGTATTTT.

This clonotype was observed a single time. The J gene is TRBJ2-7, the V gene TRBV19; tentative D call: TRBD1 (6 bases). Germline lookup yields CDR1 LNHDA and CDR2 SQIVND (reference sequence). V was cut by 6 bases and J by 5 bases, with 20 bases left in between. This CDR3 spans 15 amino acids. The CDR3 nucleotides read TGTGCCAGTAGCATCGGGACAACTTCCAGAAACGAGCAGTACTTC. It encodes CASSIGTTSRNEQYF.

This clonotype was counted a few times. The chain is built from TRBV6-6 and TRBJ1-5; D is unresolved. There are 15 residues in the CDR3. In germline, CDR1 is MNHNY, CDR2 SVGAGI (reference sequence). V was trimmed by 2 bases and J by 3 bases, leaving 11 bases between them. The CDR3 spells CASSYGVGSNQPQHF. The CDR3 region has the DNA TGTGCCAGCAGTTACGGGGTCGGTTCCAATCAGCCCCAGCATTTT.

J is TRBJ2-5 and V is TRBV5-1, with D tentatively TRBD1 (7 bases). This CDR3 has 14 residues. Germline V CDR1 and CDR2: SGHRS, YFSETQ. V gave up 0 bases and J gave up 5 bases, with 11 bases separating them. CDR3 nucleotide sequence: TGCGCCAGCAGCTTGGCAGGGGGGTCCGAGACCCAGTACTTC. It translates to CASSLAGGSETQYF.

The V call is TRBV5-1, the J call TRBJ2-3, with 8 bases matching TRBD2. The CDR3 has 15 amino acids. V gave up 0 bases and J gave up 5 bases; unmatched junction bases: 5. Germline CDR1 SGHRS, CDR2 YFSETQ. The CDR3 DNA reads TGCGCCAGCAGCTTGGGAGCGGGGGAAGTAGATACGCAGTATTTT. This translates into CASSLGAGEVDTQYF.

The rearrangement uses TRBV6-2 or TRBV6-3 and TRBJ1-1; D unresolved. The CDR3 has 13 amino acids. Germline CDR1 MNHEY, CDR2 SVGEGT. V was shortened by 7 bases and J by 0 bases, with 9 bases between the two germline ends. CDR3 in DNA: TGTGCCAGCATCGCAGCCTTGAACACTGAAGCTTTCTTT. Residues: CASIAALNTEAFF.